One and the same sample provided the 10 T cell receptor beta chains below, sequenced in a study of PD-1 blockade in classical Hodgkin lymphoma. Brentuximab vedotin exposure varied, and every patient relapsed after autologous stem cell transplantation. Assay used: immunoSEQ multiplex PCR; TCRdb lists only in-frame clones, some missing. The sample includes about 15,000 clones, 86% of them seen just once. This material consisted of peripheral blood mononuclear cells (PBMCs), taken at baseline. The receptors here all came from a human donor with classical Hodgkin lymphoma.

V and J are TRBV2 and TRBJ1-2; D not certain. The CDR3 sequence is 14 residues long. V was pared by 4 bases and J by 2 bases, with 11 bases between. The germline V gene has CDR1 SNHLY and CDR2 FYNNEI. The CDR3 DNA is TGTGCCAGCAGTGTGACCGTCACGAACTATGGCTACACCTTC. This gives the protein CASSVTVTNYGYTF.

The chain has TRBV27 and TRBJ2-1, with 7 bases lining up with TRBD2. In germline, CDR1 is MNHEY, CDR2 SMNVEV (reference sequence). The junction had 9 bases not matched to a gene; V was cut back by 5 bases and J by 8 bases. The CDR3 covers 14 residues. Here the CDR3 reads CASSPPGGPDEQFF. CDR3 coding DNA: TGTGCCAGCAGTCCCCCGGGAGGTCCCGATGAGCAGTTCTTC.

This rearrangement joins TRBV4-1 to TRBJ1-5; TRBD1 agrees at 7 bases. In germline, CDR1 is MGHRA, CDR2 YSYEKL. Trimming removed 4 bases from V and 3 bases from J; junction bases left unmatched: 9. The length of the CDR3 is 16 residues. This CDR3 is CASSLEGAPINQPQHF. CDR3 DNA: TGCGCCAGCAGCCTAGAGGGGGCCCCGATCAATCAGCCCCAGCATTTT.

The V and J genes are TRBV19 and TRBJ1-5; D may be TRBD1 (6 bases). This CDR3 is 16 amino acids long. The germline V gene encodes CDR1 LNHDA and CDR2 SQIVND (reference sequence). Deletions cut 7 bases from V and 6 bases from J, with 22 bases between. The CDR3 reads CASTDRNVGFGQPQHF. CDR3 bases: TGTGCCAGTACTGACAGGAACGTTGGGTTTGGTCAGCCCCAGCATTTT.

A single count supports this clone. The CDR3 coding sequence is TGTGCCGCGAGTTACGCGGCTAGCAACAATGAGCAGTTCTTC. Its protein product is CAASYAASNNEQFF. The genes are TRBV6-6 and TRBJ2-1; maybe TRBD2 (5 bases). From germline, CDR1 is MNHNY and CDR2 SVGAGI (reference sequence). The ends were cut back, 11 bases at V and 5 bases at J, with 19 bases in the middle. This CDR3 is 14 amino acids long.

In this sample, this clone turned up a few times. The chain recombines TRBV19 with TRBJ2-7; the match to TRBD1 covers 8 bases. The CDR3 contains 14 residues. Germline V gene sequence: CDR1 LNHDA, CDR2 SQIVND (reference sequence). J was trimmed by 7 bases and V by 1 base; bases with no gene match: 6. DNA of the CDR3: TGTGCCAGTAGTATAGGGCAGGGGGCGCAGGAGCAGTACTTC. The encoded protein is CASSIGQGAQEQYF.

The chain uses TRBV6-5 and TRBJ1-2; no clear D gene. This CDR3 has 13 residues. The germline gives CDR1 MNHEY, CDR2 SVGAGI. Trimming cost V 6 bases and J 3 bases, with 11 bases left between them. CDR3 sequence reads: CASSRGRDYGYTF. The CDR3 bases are TGTGCCAGCAGCCGCGGACGGGACTATGGCTACACCTTC.

This CDR3 reads CASSFSTGLSTNEKLFF. The CDR3 DNA reads as TGTGCCAGCAGTTTCTCAACCGGACTGTCAACTAATGAAAAACTGTTTTTT. The genes are TRBV28 and TRBJ1-4, with D unclear. The V gene lost 3 bases and the J gene lost 0 bases, with 14 bases spanning the gap. Germline loops: CDR1 MDHEN, CDR2 SYDVKM. The CDR3 is made up of 17 amino acids.

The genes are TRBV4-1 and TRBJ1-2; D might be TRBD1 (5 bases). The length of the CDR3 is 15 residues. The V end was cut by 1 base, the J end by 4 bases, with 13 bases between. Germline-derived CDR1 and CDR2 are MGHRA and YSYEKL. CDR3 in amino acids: CASSQVPRAGYGYTF. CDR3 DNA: TGCGCCAGCAGCCAAGTCCCCAGGGCTGGCTATGGCTACACCTTC.

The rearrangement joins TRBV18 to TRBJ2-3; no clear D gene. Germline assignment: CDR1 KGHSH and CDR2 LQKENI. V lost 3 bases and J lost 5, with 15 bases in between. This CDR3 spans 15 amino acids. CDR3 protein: CASSPVSVWGDTQYF. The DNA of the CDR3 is TGTGCCAGCTCACCCGTCTCTGTGTGGGGAGATACGCAGTATTTT. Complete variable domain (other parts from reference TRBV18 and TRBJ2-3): NAGVMQNPRHLVRRRGQEARLRCSPMKGHSHVYWYRQLPEEGLKFMVYLQKENIIDESGMPKERFSAEFPKEGPSILRIQQVVRGDSAAYFCASSPVSVWGDTQYFGPGTRLTVL.